The clone carrying this TCR beta chain has a count of ten or more. This sample was included in a study of T cells in Graves' hyperthyroidism and ophthalmopathy. TCR beta CDR3 regions were amplified from RNA. The TCR CDR3 first-round RT-PCR relied on the HTBI primer set. TCRdb reprocessed the multiplex PCR reads via MiXCR and lists one record per CDR3 protein. Among nearly 600,000 distinct CDR3 sequences listed, approximately 15% were seen once. Trimming took 8 bases from V and 2 from J, leaving 12 bases between them. CDR1 and CDR2 from the germline V gene are KGHDR and SFDVKD. This CDR3 region has 14 residues.

The sample taken for sequencing was blood. The chain couples TRBV24-1 to TRBJ1-5; unclear D gene. This TCR derives from a woman younger than 45 with Graves' hyperthyroidism that later progressed to Graves' ophthalmopathy. The CDR3 region is CATKGGYGNQPQHF. DNA for the CDR3: TGTGCCACCAAAGGAGGATACGGCAATCAGCCCCAGCATTTT.